The subject of this entry is one TCR beta chain. The sample originates from a study of blood T cell repertoires in COVID-19. As processed by the authors: For nucleated cells, counts were estimated from reference gene primer amplification. TCRdb keeps only in-frame clones here, not all; method: immunoSEQ multiplex PCR. V and J calls and clone size are copied from that table; D and trimming were computed from the DNA. The sample lists some 180,000 clones, around 81% occurring once. V dropped 5 bases and J dropped 0 bases, with 12 bases sitting between them. The CDR3 is 15 residues long. Germline values: CDR1 SGHRS, CDR2 YFSETQ. Patients at the Seattle site were enrolled during active infection and followed longitudinally.

The rearrangement links TRBV5-1 to TRBJ1-3; no reliable D call. The clonotype was recovered from a woman at least 80 years old with COVID-19, enrolled during active disease. The source material was peripheral blood. CDR3 nucleotide sequence: TGCGCCAGCAGGAAAGACTCGTCCTCTGGAAACACCATATATTTT. Protein product: CASRKDSSSGNTIYF. Variable domain in full (rest from reference TRBV5-1 and TRBJ1-3): KAGVTQTPRYLIKTRGQQVTLSCSPISGHRSVSWYQQTPGQGLQFLFEYFSETQRNKGNFPGRFSGRQFSNSRSEMNVSTLELGDSALYLCASRKDSSSGNTIYFGEGSWLTVV.